This TCR beta chain was retrieved from a study of regulatory T cells in long-lasting Graves disease. Study-wide results and limits: Persistent disease preferred TRBV28, TRBJ1-2 and TRBJ2-5. Newly diagnosed patients had higher TCR diversity than persistent Graves' patients did.

Construction of TCR beta libraries relied on iRepertoire HTBI primers and on Arm-PCR targeting CDR3 regions. MiXCR, applied by TCRdb to the multiplex PCR reads, yields one record per CDR3 protein. The sample contains some 250,000 distinct CDR3 sequences, 20% to 25% of which appear only once. Only a few counts were recorded for this clonotype. Its specificity is unknown. Time point of the sample: newly diagnosed GD, antithyroid drugs for less than 3 months. From RNA extracted from PBMCs, the TCR library was made. The patients included were those that came from an endocrinology department in Xi'an, China. The CDR3 covers 19 residues. The germline V gene has CDR1 DFQATT and CDR2 SNEGSKA (reference sequence). The V end lost 6 bases, the J end lost 5 bases, and 35 bases lay between the germline ends.

The V gene is TRBV20-1, the J gene TRBJ2-7; D may correspond to TRBD1 or TRBD2 (6 bases each). Material: peripheral blood mononuclear cells (PBMCs), obtained at new diagnosis, from a patient treated with antithyroid drugs. The receptor was isolated from a female donor with Graves disease. In DNA, the CDR3 is TGCAGTGCGACCCTACAGGGTTTCGTCGTCGGAGCTAGCGCCCACGAGCAGTACTTC. Its protein product is CSATLQGFVVGASAHEQYF.